This TCR beta chain was sequenced for a study of response to subunit inactivated influenza vaccine. Using its own MiXCR run on the RT-PCR reads, TCRdb lists one record per CDR3 protein. In the table there are approximately 700,000 distinct CDR3 sequences, 14% of which are singletons. Study-wide points: It was the authors' suggestion that each seasonal influenza vaccination recruits few new T cells.

V shed 7 bases, J shed 6 bases, and the junction held 6 bases outside the gene matches. The CDR3 has 13 amino acids. Details on this clonotype: The antigen remains undetermined.

This sample comprised PBMCs from blood, obtained less than 15 days before vaccination. This receptor was obtained from a man aged 50-60 years who received an inactivated influenza vaccine. The rearrangement links TRBV12-3 or TRBV12-4 to TRBJ2-1, with 7 nucleotides matching TRBD1. The CDR3 coding sequence is TGTGCCAGCACCGACAGGGTTTCCAATGAGCAGTTCTTC. The encoded protein is CASTDRVSNEQFF.